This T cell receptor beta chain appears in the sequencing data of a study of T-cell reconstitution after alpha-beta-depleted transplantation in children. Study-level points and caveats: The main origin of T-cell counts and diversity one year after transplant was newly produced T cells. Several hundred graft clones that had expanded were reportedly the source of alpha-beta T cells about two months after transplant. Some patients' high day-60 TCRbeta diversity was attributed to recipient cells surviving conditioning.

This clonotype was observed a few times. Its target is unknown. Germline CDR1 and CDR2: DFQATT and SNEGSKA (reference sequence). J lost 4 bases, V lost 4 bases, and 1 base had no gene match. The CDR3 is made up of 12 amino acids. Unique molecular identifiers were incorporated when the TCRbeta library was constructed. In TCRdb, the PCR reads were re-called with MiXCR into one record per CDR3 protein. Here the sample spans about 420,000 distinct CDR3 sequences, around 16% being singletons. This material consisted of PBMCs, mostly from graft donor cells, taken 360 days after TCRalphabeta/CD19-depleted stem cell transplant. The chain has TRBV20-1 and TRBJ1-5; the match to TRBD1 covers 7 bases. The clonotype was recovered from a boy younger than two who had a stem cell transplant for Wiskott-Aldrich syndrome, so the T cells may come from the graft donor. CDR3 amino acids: CSATGGNQPQHF. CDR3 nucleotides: TGCAGTGCTACAGGGGGGAATCAGCCCCAGCATTTT.